This T cell receptor (beta chain) was found in a study of blood T cell repertoires in COVID-19. The overall study: Both acute and convalescent COVID-19 samples were obtained from the United States, Italy and Spain. PBMCs, B-cell-depleted T cells, or T cells were the source of the cDNA or gDNA that made up the material.

Regarding this clone: The junction differs from germline at one of its ends, possibly a read error.

As originally analysed: Estimated nucleated cell counts came from reference gene primer amplification. TCRdb's copy holds only in-frame clones and misses some; the assay was immunoSEQ multiplex PCR. V, J and clone size reflect that table, while D and trimming were determined from the DNA. Of roughly 250,000 clones in the sample, around 80% were seen once. This CDR3 has 14 amino acids. Per germline, CDR1 SNHLY and CDR2 FYNNEI. The V call is TRBV2, the J call TRBJ2-4; D is unresolved. Sequencing was carried out using peripheral blood. This sequence originates from a human donor in a cohort sampled during active COVID-19. The CDR3 reads CATSVGSAKNIQYF. CDR3 nucleotides: TGTGCCACCAGTGTTGGCTCGGCCAAAAACATTCAGTACTTC.